Below, 26 T cell receptor beta chains from the same sample are listed, as sequenced in a study of OX40 agonist ivuxolimab in advanced cancers. Method: immunoSEQ multiplex PCR; TCRdb's copy keeps in-frame clones and lacks some. The sample records 60,000 to 65,000 clones, 75% to 85% being singletons. Here the sequenced sample was CD4+ or CD8+ T cells sorted from blood, taken in a trial of the OX40 agonist ivuxolimab. These receptors originate from an adult with an advanced solid tumor such as melanoma, head and neck, liver or kidney cancer.

This clone was observed once. The V and J genes are TRBV5-1 and TRBJ1-1, with 8 positions matching TRBD1. The trim removed 5 bases at V and 4 bases at J, leaving 4 bases unmatched. Germline CDR1 and CDR2: SGHRS and YFSETQ. This CDR3 is 13 amino acids long. The CDR3 loop reads CASSEQGGTEAFF. As DNA, the CDR3 is TGCGCCAGCAGTGAACAGGGGGGCACTGAAGCTTTCTTT. The full variable domain, completed using reference TRBV5-1 and TRBJ1-1, is KAGVTQTPRYLIKTRGQQVTLSCSPISGHRSVSWYQQTPGQGLQFLFEYFSETQRNKGNFPGRFSGRQFSNSRSEMNVSTLELGDSALYLCASSEQGGTEAFFGQGTRLTVV.

This chain joins TRBV5-1 and TRBJ1-1, with 7 bases matching TRBD1. The length of the CDR3 is 13 residues. The trim removed 5 bases at V and 5 bases at J, leaving 6 bases unmatched. CDR1 SGHRS and CDR2 YFSETQ come from the germline V gene. The CDR3 region has the DNA TGCGCCAGCAGTACGAGGGGGCAAACTGAAGCTTTCTTT. Translated, it gives CASSTRGQTEAFF.

This chain links TRBV4-1 with TRBJ1-1; D is unclear. CDR1 and CDR2 (germline): MGHRA, YSYEKL. The V end lost 4 bases, the J end lost 4 bases, and 13 bases lay between the germline ends. This CDR3 is 14 amino acids long. The DNA for the CDR3 is TGCGCCAGCAGCCGCTCGGCTACCGGCACTGAAGCTTTCTTT. It translates to CASSRSATGTEAFF.

J is TRBJ2-7 and V is TRBV5-4, with D perhaps given as TRBD1 or TRBD2 (5 bases each). The CDR3 covers 14 residues. Germline values: CDR1 SGHNT, CDR2 YYREEE (reference sequence). V was trimmed by 5 bases and J by 0 bases, leaving 12 bases between them. This chain's CDR3 is CASSPGTDSYEQYF. For the CDR3, the DNA is TGTGCCAGCAGTCCCGGGACCGACTCCTACGAGCAGTACTTC.

This clone was detected only a few times. J is TRBJ1-4 and V is TRBV7-9; TRBD1 aligns across 7 bases. Germline lookup yields CDR1 SEHNR and CDR2 FQNEAQ (reference sequence). The V segment lost 3 bases and the J segment 7 bases; nucleotides outside the gene matches: 5. The CDR3 loop spans 14 amino acids. The CDR3 nucleotides read TGTGCCAGCAGCTTGGACAGGCCGGGTGAAAAACTGTTTTTT. It specifies CASSLDRPGEKLFF. The whole variable domain, remainder taken from reference TRBV7-9 and TRBJ1-4, is DTGVSQNPRHKITKRGQNVTFRCDPISEHNRLYWYRQTLGQGPEFLTYFQNEAQLEKSRLLSDRFSAERPKGSFSTLEIQRTEQGDSAMYLCASSLDRPGEKLFFGSGTQLSVL.

The rearrangement joins TRBV11-2 to TRBJ1-2, with TRBD1 matching 8 bases. With 5 bases clipped from V and 8 bases from J, the junction kept 7 bases outside the gene matches. The V gene's germline CDR1 is SGHAT and CDR2 FQNNGV. The CDR3 is made up of 13 amino acids. The CDR3 DNA is TGTGCCAGCAGCCTGCAGGGGGCAGGGGGCTACACCTTC. It encodes CASSLQGAGGYTF.

The chain carries TRBV2 and TRBJ1-3; D perhaps matches TRBD1 (6 bases). Germline V lookup: CDR1 SNHLY, CDR2 FYNNEI. The ends were cut back, 4 bases at V and 2 bases at J, with 15 bases in the middle. There are 16 residues in the CDR3. CDR3 region: CASSAGAPGAGNTIYF. For the CDR3, the DNA is TGTGCCAGCAGTGCAGGAGCGCCAGGGGCTGGAAACACCATATATTTT.

The V call is TRBV15, the J call TRBJ2-5; D unclear. CDR1 LNHNV and CDR2 YYDKDF come from the germline V gene (reference sequence). V shed 2 bases and J shed 3 bases, with 19 bases lying between them. CDR3 length: 17 amino acids. Written as DNA, the CDR3 is TGTGCCACCAGCAGATCCCAGGCACGAGCTGCAAAAGAGACCCAGTACTTC. Its translation is CATSRSQARAAKETQYF.

The chain combines TRBV6-5 with TRBJ2-5, with 7 bases fitting TRBD2. Gene TRBJ2-7 matches the end of the DNA better, so the J call may be wrong. Germline V gene sequence: CDR1 MNHEY, CDR2 SVGAGI. The CDR3 contains 15 residues. The CDR3 bases are TGTGCCAGCAGTTACTCGAGGGGAGGGACCTACGAGCAGTACTTC. Translated, it gives CASSYSRGGTYEQYF.

This clone was detected once. CDR3 sequence: CARKREQYF. The CDR3 DNA reads as TGTGCCCGTAAACGGGAGCAGTACTTC. V and J are TRBV19 and TRBJ2-5, with TRBD2 as a possible D gene (6 bases). The CDR3 has 9 residues. Germline V lookup: CDR1 LNHDA, CDR2 SQIVND (reference sequence). The V and J ends lost 11 bases and 11 bases respectively, with 12 bases between them.

The V call is TRBV13, the J call TRBJ1-1; D is undetermined. The CDR3 has 12 amino acids. The germline V gene has CDR1 PRHDT and CDR2 FYEKMQ (reference sequence). V was pared by 5 bases and J by 4 bases, with 8 bases between. The chain's CDR3 is CASSIHPTEAFF. Written as DNA, the CDR3 is TGTGCCAGCAGCATTCATCCCACTGAAGCTTTCTTT.

The CDR3 DNA reads TGTGCCCTACAAAGTACAGGGAACACTGAAGCTTTCTTT. This encodes CALQSTGNTEAFF. This rearrangement joins TRBV6-5 to TRBJ1-1, with D possibly matching TRBD1 (5 bases). The CDR3 spans 13 residues. Germline V gene lookup returns CDR1 MNHEY and CDR2 SVGAGI. The V and J ends lost 11 bases and 1 base respectively, with 14 bases between them.

As DNA, the CDR3 is TGCGCCAGCAGCCAAGTTCCAGCGGGGGCCCTCAATGAGCAGTTCTTC. It translates to CASSQVPAGALNEQFF. This chain uses TRBV4-1 with TRBJ2-1; 8 positions match TRBD2. After removal of 1 base from V and 6 bases from J, the junction contained 8 bases not matched to a gene. The CDR3 spans 16 residues. Germline V gene lookup returns CDR1 MGHRA and CDR2 YSYEKL.

The chain couples TRBV2 to TRBJ2-2; D gene uncertain. The V gene's germline CDR1 is SNHLY and CDR2 FYNNEI. The CDR3 loop spans 13 amino acids. V dropped 3 bases and J dropped 3 bases, with 5 bases sitting between them. CDR3 sequence reads: CASSDRHTGELFF. The CDR3 DNA reads as TGTGCCAGCAGTGATAGGCACACCGGGGAGCTGTTTTTT.

The rearrangement joins TRBV27 to TRBJ1-1, with D perhaps matching TRBD1 (5 bases). The length of the CDR3 is 14 residues. V lost 0 bases, J lost 3 bases, and 8 bases lay in between. In germline, CDR1 is MNHEY, CDR2 SMNVEV (reference sequence). CDR3 in amino acids: CASSLSGAYTEAFF. CDR3 bases: TGTGCCAGCAGTTTATCAGGGGCGTACACTGAAGCTTTCTTT.

The chain joins TRBV10-1 to TRBJ1-4; D unclear. V gave up 7 bases and J gave up 3 bases, with 15 bases separating them. CDR1 is WNHNN and CDR2 is SYGVQD in the germline V gene (reference sequence). The CDR3 covers 15 residues. The CDR3 nucleotides are TGCGCCAGCACGAGGCTTATCGGTCCTAATGAAAAACTGTTTTTT. Its translation is CASTRLIGPNEKLFF.

The rearrangement joins TRBV21-1 to TRBJ1-4; TRBD1 is taken as the D call from the table, unchecked against the DNA. TRBV21-1 is a pseudogene segment. The CDR3 runs 18 residues. CDR3 nucleotides: TGTGCCAGCACCCTCCTGCCGGGACAGGGCATCACTAATGAAAAACTGTTTTTT. This codes for CASTLLPGQGITNEKLFF.

This chain connects TRBV11-2 to TRBJ2-3; D gene unclear. Germline V gene lookup returns CDR1 SGHAT and CDR2 FQNNGV. This CDR3 has 13 residues. The germline V and J ends were trimmed by 5 bases and 2 bases, with 8 bases remaining between them. As DNA, the CDR3 is TGTGCCAGCAGCCCCGACTTCACAGATACGCAGTATTTT. Protein sequence: CASSPDFTDTQYF.

The chain combines TRBV21-1 with TRBJ2-7. TRBV21-1 is assigned pseudogene status. The CDR3 runs to 13 residues. CDR3 amino acids: CASLEHLAYEQYF. CDR3 bases: TGTGCCAGCCTGGAACACCTGGCCTACGAGCAGTACTTC.

The rearrangement uses TRBV30 and TRBJ1-2; 7 positions match TRBD1. Unmatched junction bases numbered 5, after V lost 2 bases and J lost 5 bases. Germline V gene data show CDR1 as GTSNPN and CDR2 as SVGIG (reference sequence). This CDR3 region has 13 residues. CDR3 amino acids: CAWSSGTVYGYTF. CDR3 in DNA: TGTGCCTGGAGTTCTGGGACAGTGTATGGCTACACCTTC.

The chain couples TRBV7-6 to TRBJ1-1; 7 positions match TRBD1. The CDR3 is made up of 13 amino acids. Germline V gives CDR1 SGHVS, CDR2 FNYEAQ. The ends lost 8 bases at V and 4 bases at J; junction bases unmatched: 7. CDR3 amino acids: CASGYNRGTEAFF. CDR3 DNA sequence: TGTGCCAGCGGCTATAACAGGGGCACTGAAGCTTTCTTT.

The chain uses TRBV18 and TRBJ2-3, with D maybe TRBD1 (6 bases). This CDR3 comprises 15 residues. Trimming stripped 3 bases from V and 1 base from J, with 11 bases between. Germline loops: CDR1 KGHSH, CDR2 LQKENI. CDR3 bases: TGTGCCAGCTCACCGGGACATAGCGGCACAGATACGCAGTATTTT. It codes for CASSPGHSGTDTQYF.

The V call is TRBV2, the J call TRBJ2-1; perhaps D is TRBD1 or TRBD2 (5 bases each). CDR1 is SNHLY, CDR2 FYNNEI, per germline. The CDR3 loop spans 11 amino acids. V lost 6 bases, J lost 12 bases, and 12 bases lay in between. In nucleotides, the CDR3 is TGTGCCAGCAGCTCCGGGGCCCCGCAGTTCTTC. This gives the protein CASSSGAPQFF.

The rearrangement joins TRBV18 to TRBJ2-3; D possibly corresponds to TRBD1 (6 bases). This CDR3 is built from 14 residues. V was pared by 3 bases and J by 4 bases, with 11 bases between. Germline values: CDR1 KGHSH, CDR2 LQKENI. CDR3 coding DNA: TGTGCCAGCTCACCTCTAGGGGGTCCAGATACGCAGTATTTT. This sequence encodes CASSPLGGPDTQYF.

The chain has TRBV7-8 and TRBJ1-4; D remains unclear. Looked up from germline, CDR1 is SGHVS and CDR2 is FQNEAQ. With 3 bases removed from V and 2 bases from J, the gap between germline ends came to 13 bases. CDR3 length: 16 amino acids. CDR3 in amino acids: CASSLAPGRTNEKLFF. In nucleotides, the CDR3 is TGTGCCAGCAGCTTGGCCCCGGGCAGGACTAATGAAAAACTGTTTTTT.

The V gene is TRBV2, the J gene TRBJ1-1, with no clear D. There are 16 residues in the CDR3. Per germline, CDR1 SNHLY and CDR2 FYNNEI. Trimming removed 2 bases at V and 0 bases at J, with 13 bases between. The DNA for the CDR3 is TGTGCCAGCAGTGAAAGTGGGGTCGTTGTGAACACTGAAGCTTTCTTT. Amino acids: CASSESGVVVNTEAFF.